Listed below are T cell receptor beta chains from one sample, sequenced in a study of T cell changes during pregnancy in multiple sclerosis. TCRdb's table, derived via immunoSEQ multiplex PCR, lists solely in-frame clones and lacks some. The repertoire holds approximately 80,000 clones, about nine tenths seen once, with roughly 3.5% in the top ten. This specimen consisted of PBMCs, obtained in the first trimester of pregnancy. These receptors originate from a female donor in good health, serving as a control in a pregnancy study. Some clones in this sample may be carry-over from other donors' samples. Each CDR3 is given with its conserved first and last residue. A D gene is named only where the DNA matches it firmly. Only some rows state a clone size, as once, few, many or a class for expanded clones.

TGTGCCAGTAAGACCGGGACAGGGAGCAATCAGCCCCAGCATTTT	CASKTGTGSNQPQHF	TRBV19	TRBJ1-5	NA	TRBD1
TGTGCCAGCAGTTTAGAGGGGACTCTCTCGTTCTACGAGCAGTACTTC	CASSLEGTLSFYEQYF	TRBV27	TRBJ2-7	NA	NA
TGTGCCAGCAGCCTATTCCTAGCGGGAGCGACATACGAGCAGTACTTC	CASSLFLAGATYEQYF	TRBV14	TRBJ2-7	NA	TRBD2
TGTGCCAGCAGTGACTCGGCGGGAGCCCACAATGAGCAGTTCTTC	CASSDSAGAHNEQFF	TRBV6-4	TRBJ2-1	NA	TRBD2
TGTGCCTGGGGGAAGGACAGGGGTAATCAGCCCCAGCATTTT	CAWGKDRGNQPQHF	TRBV30	TRBJ1-5	NA	TRBD1
TGTGCCAGCAGCTTAACTTCCTACGAGCAGTACTTC	CASSLTSYEQYF	TRBV7-9	TRBJ2-7	once	NA
TGCGCCAGCAGCTTGGCTGGTAGCGGGGGCTTAGAGACCCAGTACTTC	CASSLAGSGGLETQYF	TRBV5-1	TRBJ2-5	NA	TRBD2
TGTGCCAGCAGTACGGGGTTAAACTATGGCTACACCTTC	CASSTGLNYGYTF	TRBV11-2	TRBJ1-2	NA	NA
TGTGCCAGCAGTACGGGCCCTGAGGGCTATGGCTACACCTTC	CASSTGPEGYGYTF	TRBV28	TRBJ1-2	NA	NA
TGTGCCAGCACCACGCGGGGCGCCGATGGCTACACCTTC	CASTTRGADGYTF	TRBV11-2	TRBJ1-2	NA	NA
TGTGCCAGTAGTGTGACAGGGGGCAGATTTAATGAAAAACTGTTTTTT	CASSVTGGRFNEKLFF	TRBV19	TRBJ1-4	NA	TRBD1
TGTGCCAGCAGCTTAGCGCTCCTGACTAGTCCAGATACGCAGTATTTT	CASSLALLTSPDTQYF	TRBV7-8	TRBJ2-3	NA	NA
TGTGCCAGCAGTGTCGGGACTAGCGGCACAGATACGCAGTATTTT	CASSVGTSGTDTQYF	TRBV6-4	TRBJ2-3	few	TRBD2
TGTGCCAGTAGTACGGGACTAGCGGGAGGGGACACCGGGGAGCTGTTTTTT	CASSTGLAGGDTGELFF	TRBV19	TRBJ2-2	once	TRBD2
TGTGCCAGCAGCGTAGGAGGGCGGGGGGGCACAGATACGCAGTATTTT	CASSVGGRGGTDTQYF	TRBV9	TRBJ2-3	NA	TRBD2
TGTGCCAGCAGTCTAATTGGGCCGGAAAAACTGTTTTTT	CASSLIGPEKLFF	TRBV7-8	TRBJ1-4	NA	NA
TGTGCCAGCAGTACCCAATCCGGGACTACTCAGTACTTC	CASSTQSGTTQYF	TRBV28	TRBJ2-4	NA	TRBD2
TGCAGCGTTGACGATCAGGGTAGGCACGAGCAGTACTTC	CSVDDQGRHEQYF	TRBV29-1	TRBJ2-7	NA	NA
TGTGCCACCTCCGGGACTAGCACCGGGGAGCTGTTTTTT	CATSGTSTGELFF	TRBV10-3	TRBJ2-2	NA	TRBD2
TGTGCCAGCAGCTTAGACATCAATGAGCAGTTCTTC	CASSLDINEQFF	TRBV11-2	TRBJ2-1	NA	NA
TGTGCCAGCCGCGTCAGAGGGCCCTACGAGCAGTACTTC	CASRVRGPYEQYF	TRBV6-1	TRBJ2-7	NA	NA
TGTGCCAGCAGTACCCTAATAAACACCGGGGAGCTGTTTTTT	CASSTLINTGELFF	TRBV27	TRBJ2-2	NA	NA
TGTGCCAGCAGCGGGAGGGGCGGGGGCGGGAGTGGGCCCTCCTACGAGCAGTACTTC	CASSGRGGGGSGPSYEQYF	TRBV13	TRBJ2-7	NA	NA
TGTGCCAGCAGTTTAGGGACAGGAAAACTGTTTTTT	CASSLGTGKLFF	TRBV28	TRBJ1-4	NA	TRBD1
TGTGCCAGCAGCTTAGGGGGGATTAGCGGGAGAAAACCCTACAATGAGCAGTTCTTC	CASSLGGISGRKPYNEQFF	TRBV7-9	TRBJ2-1	NA	TRBD2
TGTGCCAGCAGCTTCTTGGCGGGAGGATCCTACGAGCAGTACTTC	CASSFLAGGSYEQYF	TRBV7-9	TRBJ2-7	once	TRBD2
TGTGCCAGCAGCCAAGAATTTCGGGGGGGGCGAGAGACCCAGTACTTC	CASSQEFRGGRETQYF	TRBV14	TRBJ2-5	NA	TRBD2
TGTGCCAGCAGATCGACTAGCGGGGGGGCCCGGGACAATGAGCAGTTCTTC	CASRSTSGGARDNEQFF	TRBV2	TRBJ2-1	NA	TRBD2
TGTGCCAGCTCACCCCAGTCGGGGACTAGCGGGGTAGATACGCAGTATTTT	CASSPQSGTSGVDTQYF	TRBV18	TRBJ2-3	NA	TRBD2
TGTGCCAGCAGTTCCTTTGCAGGGTTTGAGCAGTACTTC	CASSSFAGFEQYF	TRBV27	TRBJ2-7	NA	NA
TGTGCCTGGACCCTGGGGCGGTTAACTAGCACAGATACGCAGTATTTT	CAWTLGRLTSTDTQYF	TRBV30	TRBJ2-3	NA	NA
TGCAGCGTTGTCCTAGCGGGTCGGAGCTCCTACGAGCAGTACTTC	CSVVLAGRSSYEQYF	TRBV29-1	TRBJ2-7	NA	TRBD2
TGTGCCAGCGTCCCTGATAGCGGCAGCTCCTACGAGCAGTACTTC	CASVPDSGSSYEQYF	TRBV2	TRBJ2-7	NA	NA
TGTGCTAGCAGCCCAGCGTTCGTCGGGGGCTCCTACGAGCAGTACTTC	CASSPAFVGGSYEQYF	TRBV7-7	TRBJ2-7	NA	NA
TGTGCCAGCAGCTTTTATGGGACAGGCCTCTACAATGAGCAGTTCTTC	CASSFYGTGLYNEQFF	TRBV5-4	TRBJ2-1	NA	TRBD1
TGTGCCAGCCCCGGGACAGTCGCCTACGAGCAGTACTTC	CASPGTVAYEQYF	TRBV27	TRBJ2-7	NA	TRBD1
TGCGCCAGCAGCCCCGGGGGACTAGCAGGCAATGAGCAGTTCTTC	CASSPGGLAGNEQFF	TRBV5-1	TRBJ2-1	NA	TRBD2
TGTGCCAGCAGCTTACAGGGCGGGCTAGCCGGTAGGGAGACCCAGTACTTC	CASSLQGGLAGRETQYF	TRBV5-4	TRBJ2-5	NA	NA
TGTGCCAGCAGGGGGGACACCATGAACACTGAAGCTTTCTTT	CASRGDTMNTEAFF	TRBV25-1	TRBJ1-1	NA	NA
TGTGCCAGCAGTTTAATCCCTCTAGATACGCAGTATTTT	CASSLIPLDTQYF	TRBV28	TRBJ2-3	NA	NA
TGCGCCAGCAGCTTTGGGTCAACAGGGTCCCTGGGTGTGGAGCAGTTCTTC	CASSFGSTGSLGVEQFF	TRBV5-1	TRBJ2-1	once	NA
TGTGCCAGCAGCGCGGACAGGCCCGGGGAGCTGTTTTTT	CASSADRPGELFF	TRBV7-9	TRBJ2-2	NA	TRBD1
TGTGCCAGCAGTTTGGGGGGGGGAAAAAACATTCAGTACTTC	CASSLGGGKNIQYF	TRBV28	TRBJ2-4	once	TRBD2
TGTGCCAGCAGCTTGTGGGACAGACGAGATTCACCCCTCCACTTT	CASSLWDRRDSPLHF	TRBV5-5	TRBJ1-6	NA	TRBD1
TGTGCCAGCACACTACCGGGACAGGGCTACGAGCAGTACTTC	CASTLPGQGYEQYF	TRBV28	TRBJ2-7	NA	TRBD1
TGCGCCAGCAGCCACCCAGTCGAACAGGTGGACACCGGGGAGCTGTTTTTT	CASSHPVEQVDTGELFF	TRBV4-3	TRBJ2-2	NA	NA
TGTGCCAGCAGCCGGAGGCAGATGAACACTGAAGCTTTCTTT	CASSRRQMNTEAFF	TRBV14	TRBJ1-1	NA	NA
TGTGCCAGCAGTTTAGGTCCGGGGGACAGGCACCCTTTAAGCAATCAGCCCCAGCATTTT	CASSLGPGDRHPLSNQPQHF	TRBV27	TRBJ1-5	medium-sized	TRBD1
TGCGCCAGCGGGCCCAGCGGGAGCAGTGAGCAGTTCTTC	CASGPSGSSEQFF	TRBV4-3	TRBJ2-1	NA	TRBD2
TGTGCCAGCAGTCAAAGGACAGGGGTGATAGACACTGAAGCTTTCTTT	CASSQRTGVIDTEAFF	TRBV14	TRBJ1-1	NA	TRBD1
TGTGCCAGCAGTCTTTTGTCAGGGGGCGGAGAGACCCAGTACTTC	CASSLLSGGGETQYF	TRBV6-1	TRBJ2-5	once	TRBD1
TGCGCCAGCAGCTCGCCGGGACTACCACAAGAGACCCAGTACTTC	CASSSPGLPQETQYF	TRBV5-1	TRBJ2-5	NA	TRBD2
TGTGCCATCAGCGGAAACCCAACCGGGACAGCGATTTTGGATGAGCAGTTCTTC	CAISGNPTGTAILDEQFF	TRBV10-3	TRBJ2-1	NA	TRBD1
TGTGCCAGCTCACCACCGGTCGCAGGGCACGAGACCCAGTACTTC	CASSPPVAGHETQYF	TRBV18	TRBJ2-5	few	NA